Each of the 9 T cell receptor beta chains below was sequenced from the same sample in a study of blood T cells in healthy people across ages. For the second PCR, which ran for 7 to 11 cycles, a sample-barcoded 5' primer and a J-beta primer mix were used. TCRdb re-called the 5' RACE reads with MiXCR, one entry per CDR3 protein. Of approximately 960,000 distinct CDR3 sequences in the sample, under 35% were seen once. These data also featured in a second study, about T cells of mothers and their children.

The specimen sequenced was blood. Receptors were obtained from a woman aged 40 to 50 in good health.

CDR3 sequence: CASSPLDSGNTEAFF. As DNA, the CDR3 is TGTGCCAGCTCACCACTAGACAGCGGGAACACTGAAGCTTTCTTT. This chain joins TRBV18 and TRBJ1-1; tentatively, D is TRBD1 (5 bases). The germline gives CDR1 KGHSH, CDR2 LQKENI. The CDR3 totals 15 residues. V dropped 1 base and J dropped 1 base, with 10 bases sitting between them.

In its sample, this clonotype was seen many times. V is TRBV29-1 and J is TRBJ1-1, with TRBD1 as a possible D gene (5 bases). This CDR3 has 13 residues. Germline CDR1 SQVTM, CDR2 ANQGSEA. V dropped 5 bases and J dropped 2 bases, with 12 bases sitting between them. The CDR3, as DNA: TGCAGCGTTTGGGGGAGGGGTAACACTGAAGCTTTCTTT. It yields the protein CSVWGRGNTEAFF.

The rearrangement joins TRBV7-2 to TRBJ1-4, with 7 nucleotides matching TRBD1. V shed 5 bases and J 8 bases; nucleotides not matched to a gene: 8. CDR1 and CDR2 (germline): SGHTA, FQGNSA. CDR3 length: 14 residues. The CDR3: CASSLDRVGEKLFF. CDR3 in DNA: TGTGCCAGCAGCCTTGACAGGGTGGGCGAAAAACTGTTTTTT.

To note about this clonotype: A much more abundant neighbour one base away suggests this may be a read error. The CDR3 protein is CASSFPPYYNEQYF. The CDR3 DNA follows: TGTGCCAGCAGCTTTCCCCCATATTACAATGAGCAGTACTTC. The chain uses TRBV7-3 and TRBJ2-5; no reliable D call. Germline V gives CDR1 SGHTA, CDR2 FQGTGA. The CDR3 runs 14 residues. The ends were cut back, 3 bases at V and 11 bases at J, with 19 bases in the middle.

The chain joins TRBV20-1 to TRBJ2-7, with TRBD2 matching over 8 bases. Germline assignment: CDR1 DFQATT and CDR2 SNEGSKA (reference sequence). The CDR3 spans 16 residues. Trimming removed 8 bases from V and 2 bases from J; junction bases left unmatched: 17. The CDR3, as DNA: TGCAGTTCTCAGAGGGTAGGGCTAGCGGGCGCCTACGAGCAGTACTTC. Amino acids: CSSQRVGLAGAYEQYF.

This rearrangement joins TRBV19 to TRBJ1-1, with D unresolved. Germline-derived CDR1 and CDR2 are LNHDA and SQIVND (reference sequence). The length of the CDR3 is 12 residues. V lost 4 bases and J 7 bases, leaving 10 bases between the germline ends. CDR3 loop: CASSTSGREAFF. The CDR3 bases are TGTGCCAGTAGTACCTCTGGGCGTGAAGCTTTCTTT.

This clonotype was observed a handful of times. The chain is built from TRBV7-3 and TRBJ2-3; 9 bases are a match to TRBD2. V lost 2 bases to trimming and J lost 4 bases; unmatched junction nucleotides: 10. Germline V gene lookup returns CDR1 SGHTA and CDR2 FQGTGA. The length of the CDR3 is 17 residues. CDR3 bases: TGTGCCAGCAGCTTACGCGGCGGAGGCGGGGGGGCAGATACGCAGTATTTT. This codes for CASSLRGGGGGADTQYF.

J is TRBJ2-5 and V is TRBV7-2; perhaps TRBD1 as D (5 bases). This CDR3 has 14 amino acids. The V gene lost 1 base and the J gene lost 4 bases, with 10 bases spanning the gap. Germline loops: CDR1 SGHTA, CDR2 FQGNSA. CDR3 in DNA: TGTGCCAGCAGCTTAGGGGTTGGGGCAGAGACCCAGTACTTC. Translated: CASSLGVGAETQYF.

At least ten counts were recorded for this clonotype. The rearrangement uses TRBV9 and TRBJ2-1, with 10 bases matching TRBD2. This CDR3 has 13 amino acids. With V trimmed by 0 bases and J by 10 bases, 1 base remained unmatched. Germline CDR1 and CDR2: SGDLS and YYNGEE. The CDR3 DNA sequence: TGTGCCAGCAGCGTAGTGACTAGCGGGGAGCAGTTCTTC. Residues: CASSVVTSGEQFF.